The TCR beta chain described here comes from a study of graft-versus-host responses after intestinal transplantation. Study-wide context: Among the recipients, transplants were multivisceral, liver-intestinal, or isolated intestinal. All recipients got anti-thymocyte globulin induction, then tacrolimus and steroids for about 3 years.

Concerning this clone: Its specificity is not known.

Sequencing used immunoSEQ multiplex PCR; TCRdb keeps in-frame clones, though not all of them. The data contain about 19,000 clones, approximately 72% of them singletons. Graft tissue was processed to release intraepithelial and lamina propria lymphocytes. The germline gives CDR1 WNHNN, CDR2 SYGVQD (reference sequence). V dropped 3 bases and J dropped 12 bases, with 27 bases sitting between them. This CDR3 has 17 residues. Overall study findings and caveats: Peak GvH clone levels in circulation were associated with early post-transplant HvG declines. Some GvH clones appeared in ileal mucosa or blood before recipient bone marrow.

The TCR was taken from a human patient who received an intestinal transplant, so some T cells may come from the graft donor. The V and J genes are TRBV10-1 and TRBJ2-1, with D maybe TRBD2 (6 bases). The sample in question was ileum tissue, obtained around 20 days after intestinal transplant. The CDR3 DNA reads as TGCGCCAGCAGTGAAAGACGCCGCCCTAGCGCCAATTTGTCGCAGTTCTTC. Protein sequence: CASSERRRPSANLSQFF.